The 3 T cell receptor beta chains below come from one sample, sequenced in a study of memory CD4+ T cells and cytomegalovirus serostatus. TCRdb's table, derived via immunoSEQ multiplex PCR, lists solely in-frame clones and lacks some. The sample records about 50,000 clones, approximately 80% being singletons. The sort gate was single viable CD3+CD4+CD8-CD45RO+ cells for memory CD4+ T cells. Sequenced input: memory CD4+ T cells from blood. These receptors all come from an adult in good health and CMV-seronegative.

The V gene is TRBV27, the J gene TRBJ2-3; TRBD2 matches 10 bases. CDR3 length equals 15 residues. The germline V gene encodes CDR1 MNHEY and CDR2 SMNVEV (reference sequence). V lost 7 bases to trimming and J lost 0 bases; unmatched junction nucleotides: 4. For the CDR3, the DNA is TGTGCCAGCAAACAGCGGGGGGGTAGCACAGATACGCAGTATTTT. Translated: CASKQRGGSTDTQYF.

The genes are TRBV7-2 and TRBJ1-1; TRBD1 aligns across 8 bases. The CDR3 runs to 15 residues. Germline CDR1 reads SGHTA; CDR2 reads FQGNSA. The V segment lost 1 base and the J segment 3 bases; nucleotides outside the gene matches: 4. Written as DNA, the CDR3 is TGTGCCAGCAGCTTAGGCGCAGGGGGCTACACTGAAGCTTTCTTT. Encoded protein: CASSLGAGGYTEAFF.

This clone showed up just once. The chain couples TRBV28 to TRBJ1-2; TRBD1 aligns across 9 bases. Trimming cost V 3 bases and J 6 bases; bases outside gene matches: 8. Germline assignment: CDR1 MDHEN and CDR2 SYDVKM. This CDR3 is 15 amino acids long. DNA of the CDR3: TGTGCCAGCAGTTTTATAAGAACAGGGGGCAATGGCTACACCTTC. It yields the protein CASSFIRTGGNGYTF.